This T cell receptor beta chain was identified in a study of cytomegalovirus exposure and HLA in healthy donors. About the research overall: T cells numbering around 190 million yielded some 110 million unique TCR beta sequences in an earlier analysis. A data release that came early held tens of millions of unique TCRs from HLA-typed donors. Findings and limits, study-wide: DRB1 had the most TCR associations and HLA-C the fewest, a later analysis found, with rates varying by HLA locus.

PCR involved 60 Vbeta and 13 Jbeta primers. Method: immunoSEQ multiplex PCR; TCRdb's copy keeps in-frame clones and lacks some. The table records approximately 210,000 clones, 75% to 85% of them present only once. Concerning this clone: As yet, its antigen is unknown.

Per the germline V gene, CDR1 is MNHNS and CDR2 is SASEGT. CDR3 size: 15 residues. Trimming took 7 bases from V and 5 from J; bases not matched to a gene: 14. Source material: PBMCs. This receptor was identified in a girl between 10 and 17 years old in good health and CMV-seropositive. The chain has TRBV6-1 and TRBJ2-7; TRBD1 agrees at 7 bases. The CDR3 region is CASTLLDRFGDEQYF. Written as DNA, the CDR3 is TGTGCCAGCACCTTATTGGACAGGTTCGGGGACGAGCAGTACTTC.